This T cell receptor (beta chain) was recovered during a study of T cell repertoires in cytomegalovirus infection. The overall study: Indications came from public TCR beta signatures; they pointed to CMV infection and to a matching HLA type.

A single record per CDR3 protein comes from TCRdb applying MiXCR to the reads. The sample yields around 740,000 distinct CDR3 sequences, 35% to 45% seen once. V shed 3 bases, J shed 5 bases, and the junction held 9 bases outside the gene matches. This CDR3 spans 15 amino acids. The germline gives CDR1 SGHTA, CDR2 FQGNSA. As for this clonotype: Its target is unknown.

General study points: The cumulative frequency of public TCR beta families distinguished individuals who carried CMV together with the relevant HLA. There were HLA-C-restricted CMV-specific TCR beta clonotypes dominating the ex vivo response.

Sequencing was performed on PBMCs. The chain joins TRBV7-2 to TRBJ2-5; 7 nucleotides match TRBD2. This TCR derives from a human donor in good health (CMV status not recorded). Some clones in this sample may be carry-over from other donors' samples. CDR3 protein: CASSLTWGGGETQYF. CDR3 sequence (DNA): TGTGCCAGCAGCTTGACTTGGGGGGGTGGGGAGACCCAGTACTTC.